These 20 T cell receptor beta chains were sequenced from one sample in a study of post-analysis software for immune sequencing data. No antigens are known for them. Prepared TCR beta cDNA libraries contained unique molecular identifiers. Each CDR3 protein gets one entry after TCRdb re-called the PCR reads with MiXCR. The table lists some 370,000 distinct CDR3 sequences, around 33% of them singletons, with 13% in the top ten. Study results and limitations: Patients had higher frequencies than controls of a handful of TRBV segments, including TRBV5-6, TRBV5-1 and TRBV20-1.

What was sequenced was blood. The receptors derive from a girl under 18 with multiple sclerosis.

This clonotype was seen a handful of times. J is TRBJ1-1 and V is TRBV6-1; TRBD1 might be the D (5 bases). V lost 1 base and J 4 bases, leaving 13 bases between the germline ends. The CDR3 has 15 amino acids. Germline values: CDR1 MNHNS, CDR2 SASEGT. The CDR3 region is CASSEGGGRGTEAFF. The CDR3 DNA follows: TGTGCCAGCAGTGAAGGGGGGGGACGCGGCACTGAAGCTTTCTTT.

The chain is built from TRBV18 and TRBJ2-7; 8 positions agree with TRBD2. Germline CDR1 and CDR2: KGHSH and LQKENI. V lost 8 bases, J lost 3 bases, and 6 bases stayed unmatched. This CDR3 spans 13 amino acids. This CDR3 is CASTGGIDYEQYF. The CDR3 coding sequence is TGTGCCAGCACGGGGGGGATCGACTACGAGCAGTACTTC.

In DNA, the CDR3 is TGTGCCAGCAATGCTCCGGGAGAAAACACTGAAGCTTTCTTT. It codes for CASNAPGENTEAFF. The chain employs TRBV6-5 and TRBJ1-1; D gene unclear. Germline V gene data show CDR1 as MNHEY and CDR2 as SVGAGI. The ends were cut back, 7 bases at V and 2 bases at J, with 14 bases in the middle. There are 14 residues in the CDR3.

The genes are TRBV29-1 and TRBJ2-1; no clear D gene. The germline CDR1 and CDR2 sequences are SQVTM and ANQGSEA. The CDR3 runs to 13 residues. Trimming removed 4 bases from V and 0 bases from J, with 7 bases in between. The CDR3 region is CSVVLSSYNEQFF. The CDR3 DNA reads TGCAGCGTTGTACTAAGCTCCTACAATGAGCAGTTCTTC.

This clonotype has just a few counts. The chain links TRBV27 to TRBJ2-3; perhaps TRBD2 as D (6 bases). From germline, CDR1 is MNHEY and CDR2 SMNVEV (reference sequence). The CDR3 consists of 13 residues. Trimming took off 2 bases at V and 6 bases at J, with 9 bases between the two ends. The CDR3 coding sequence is TGTGCCAGCAGTTTACTTCGGGGGGATACGCAGTATTTT. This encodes CASSLLRGDTQYF.

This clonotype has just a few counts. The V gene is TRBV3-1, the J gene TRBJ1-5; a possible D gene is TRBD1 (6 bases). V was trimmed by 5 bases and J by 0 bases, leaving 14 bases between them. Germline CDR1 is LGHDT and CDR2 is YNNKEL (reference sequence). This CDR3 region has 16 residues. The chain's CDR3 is CASSSGTPDSNQPQHF. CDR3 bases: TGTGCCAGCAGCAGCGGGACACCTGATAGCAATCAGCCCCAGCATTTT.

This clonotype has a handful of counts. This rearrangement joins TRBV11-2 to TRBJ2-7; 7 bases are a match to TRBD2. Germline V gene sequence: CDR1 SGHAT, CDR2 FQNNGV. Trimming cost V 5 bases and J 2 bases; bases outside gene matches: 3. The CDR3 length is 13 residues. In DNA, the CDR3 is TGTGCCAGCAGCCCAGCGGGGACCTACGAGCAGTACTTC. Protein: CASSPAGTYEQYF.

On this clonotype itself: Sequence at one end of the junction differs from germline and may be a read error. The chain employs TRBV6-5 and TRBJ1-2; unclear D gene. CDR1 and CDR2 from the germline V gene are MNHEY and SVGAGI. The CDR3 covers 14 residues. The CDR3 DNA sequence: TGTACCAGCAGTTACGGTGGTGGCCAAGATGGCTACACCTTC. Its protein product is CTSSYGGGQDGYTF.

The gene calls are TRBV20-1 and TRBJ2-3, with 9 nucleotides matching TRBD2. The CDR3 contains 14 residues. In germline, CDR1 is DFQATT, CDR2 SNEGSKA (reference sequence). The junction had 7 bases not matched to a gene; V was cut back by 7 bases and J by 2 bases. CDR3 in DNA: TGCAGTGTCGCTAGCGGGGAGCTCACAGATACGCAGTATTTT. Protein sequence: CSVASGELTDTQYF.

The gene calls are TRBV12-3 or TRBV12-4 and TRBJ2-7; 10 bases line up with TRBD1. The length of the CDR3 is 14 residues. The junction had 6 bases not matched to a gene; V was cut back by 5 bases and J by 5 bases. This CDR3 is CASSAGQGGHEQYF. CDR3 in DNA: TGTGCCAGCAGTGCTGGACAGGGGGGACACGAGCAGTACTTC.

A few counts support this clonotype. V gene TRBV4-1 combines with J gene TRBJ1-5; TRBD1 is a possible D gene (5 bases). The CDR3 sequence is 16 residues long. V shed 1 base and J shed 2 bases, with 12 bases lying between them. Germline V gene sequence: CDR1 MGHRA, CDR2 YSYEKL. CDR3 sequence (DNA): TGCGCCAGCAGCCAAGGAGATACGGGGGGCAATCAGCCCCAGCATTTT. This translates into CASSQGDTGGNQPQHF.

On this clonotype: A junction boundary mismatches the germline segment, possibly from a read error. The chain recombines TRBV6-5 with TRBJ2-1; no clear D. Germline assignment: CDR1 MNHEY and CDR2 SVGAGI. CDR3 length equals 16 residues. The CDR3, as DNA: TGTGCCTGCAGTTACGGCGCAGATTATACCTACAGTGAGCAGTTCTTC. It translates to CACSYGADYTYSEQFF.

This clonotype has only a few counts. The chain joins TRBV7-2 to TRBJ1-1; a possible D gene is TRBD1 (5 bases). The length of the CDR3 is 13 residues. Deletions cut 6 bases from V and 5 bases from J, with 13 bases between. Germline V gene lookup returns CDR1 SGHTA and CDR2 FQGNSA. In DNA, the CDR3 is TGTGCCAGCAGTACCCAGGGTTATACTGAAGCTTTCTTT. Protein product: CASSTQGYTEAFF.

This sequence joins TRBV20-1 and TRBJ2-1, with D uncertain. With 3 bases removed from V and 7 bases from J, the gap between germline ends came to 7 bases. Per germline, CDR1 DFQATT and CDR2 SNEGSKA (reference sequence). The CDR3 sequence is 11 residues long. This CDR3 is CSARVSNEQFF. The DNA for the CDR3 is TGCAGTGCTAGGGTTAGTAATGAGCAGTTCTTC.

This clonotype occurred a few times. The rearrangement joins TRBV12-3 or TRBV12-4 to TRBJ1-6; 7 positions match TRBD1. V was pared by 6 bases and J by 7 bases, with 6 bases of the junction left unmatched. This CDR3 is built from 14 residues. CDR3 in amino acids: CASRSTGSNSPLHF. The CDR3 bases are TGTGCCAGCAGATCGACAGGGTCGAATTCACCCCTCCACTTT.

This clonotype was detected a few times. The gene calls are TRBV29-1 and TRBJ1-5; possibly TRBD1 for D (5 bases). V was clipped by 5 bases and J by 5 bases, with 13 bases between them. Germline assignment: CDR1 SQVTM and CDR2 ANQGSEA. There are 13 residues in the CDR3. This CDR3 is CSVIGEKDQPQHF. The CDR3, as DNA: TGCAGCGTTATAGGGGAAAAGGATCAGCCCCAGCATTTT. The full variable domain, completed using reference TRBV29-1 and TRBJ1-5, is SAVISQKPSRDICQRGTSLTIQCQVDSQVTMMFWYRQQPGQSLTLIATANQGSEATYESGFVIDKFPISRPNLTFSTLTVSNMSPEDSSIYLCSVIGEKDQPQHFGDGTRLSIL.

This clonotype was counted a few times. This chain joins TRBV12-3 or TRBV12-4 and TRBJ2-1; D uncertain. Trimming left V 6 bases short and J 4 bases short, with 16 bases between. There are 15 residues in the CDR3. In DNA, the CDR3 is TGTGCCAGCAGCTACCAAATGGGCCAGTACAATGAGCAGTTCTTC. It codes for CASSYQMGQYNEQFF.

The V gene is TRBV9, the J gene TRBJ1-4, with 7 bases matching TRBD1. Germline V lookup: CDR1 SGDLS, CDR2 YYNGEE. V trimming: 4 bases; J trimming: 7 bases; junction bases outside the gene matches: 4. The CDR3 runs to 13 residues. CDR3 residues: CASSRRDSEKLFF. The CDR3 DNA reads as TGTGCCAGCAGCCGCCGGGACAGTGAAAAACTGTTTTTT.

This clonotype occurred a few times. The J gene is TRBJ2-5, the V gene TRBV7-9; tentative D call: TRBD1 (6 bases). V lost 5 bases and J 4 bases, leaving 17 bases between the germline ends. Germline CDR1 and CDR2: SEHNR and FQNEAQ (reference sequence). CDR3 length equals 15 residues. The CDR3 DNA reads TGTGCCAGCAGCGCAATACAGGGAAAGGGAGAGACCCAGTACTTC. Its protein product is CASSAIQGKGETQYF.

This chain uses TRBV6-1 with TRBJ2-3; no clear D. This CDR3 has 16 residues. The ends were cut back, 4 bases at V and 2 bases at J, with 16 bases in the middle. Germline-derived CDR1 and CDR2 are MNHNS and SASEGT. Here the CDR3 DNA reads TGTGCCAGCAGTGCCCAGCAGACGAGGATCACAGATACGCAGTATTTT. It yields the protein CASSAQQTRITDTQYF.